This entry is about one T cell receptor (beta chain). Its antigen is not known. V dropped 1 base and J dropped 10 bases, with 15 bases sitting between them. The CDR3 runs to 14 residues. The germline gives CDR1 SGHRS, CDR2 YFSETQ. The assay was immunoSEQ multiplex PCR, and TCRdb's table has in-frame clones only and misses some. The repertoire has 180,000 or so clones, about 86% of them found once; the top ten carry 7.7%. The sample comes from a study of T cell responses to AZD1222 COVID-19 vaccine. Overall study findings and caveats: Spike-specific TCR repertoires showed rising breadth and depth after two AZD1222 doses. Spike was spanned by vaccine-associated CD4 TCRs, with dominance at 160-218 and 743-854.

This chain joins TRBV5-1 and TRBJ1-5; possible D gene TRBD1, 5 bases. Material: peripheral blood, obtained on day 0 of AZD1222 vaccination. The TCR was taken from an adult in good health. The CDR3 sequence is CASSLRREGEPQHF. The DNA for the CDR3 is TGCGCCAGCAGCTTGCGTAGGGAAGGGGAACCCCAGCATTTT.